Listed here are 18 T cell receptor beta chains from one sample, sequenced in a study of T cell changes during pregnancy in multiple sclerosis. The repertoire was sequenced with immunoSEQ multiplex PCR; TCRdb's copy has only in-frame clones and lacks some. The sample records around 57,000 clones, roughly 89% being singletons. This material consisted of peripheral blood, taken after pregnancy. These receptors originate from a female donor in good health, enrolled as a control in a pregnancy study.

This chain joins TRBV11-2 and TRBJ1-3; 8 bases line up with TRBD1. Germline loops: CDR1 SGHAT, CDR2 FQNNGV. The CDR3 sequence is 16 residues long. The J segment lost 4 bases and the V segment lost 5 bases, leaving 10 bases of the junction unmatched. The CDR3, as DNA: TGTGCCAGCAGCCCACGCCCCCGGACAGGGGGAAACACCATATATTTT. Encoded protein: CASSPRPRTGGNTIYF.

The chain uses TRBV10-3 and TRBJ2-1, with TRBD1 as a possible D gene (5 bases). The germline gives CDR1 ENHRY, CDR2 SYGVKD. V was clipped by 8 bases and J by 9 bases, with 14 bases between them. The CDR3 totals 12 residues. DNA of the CDR3: TGTGCCATCGAAACACAGGACGGTGAGCAGTTCTTC. Protein: CAIETQDGEQFF.

The CDR3 loop reads CASSQEGPGLGEKLFF. CDR3 in DNA: TGCGCCAGCAGCCAAGAGGGTCCAGGGTTGGGTGAAAAACTGTTTTTT. V usage is TRBV4-3 and J usage is TRBJ1-4; a possible D gene is TRBD1 (5 bases). CDR1 is LGHNA and CDR2 is YSLEER in the germline V gene. The CDR3 loop spans 16 amino acids. Trimming took 0 bases from V and 7 from J, leaving 15 bases between them.

V and J are TRBV6-4 and TRBJ2-7, with D tentatively TRBD2 (6 bases). The CDR3 contains 15 residues. V was clipped by 6 bases and J by 0 bases, with 15 bases between them. Germline lookup yields CDR1 MRHNA and CDR2 SNTAGT. In nucleotides, the CDR3 is TGTGCCAGCAGGGAGGAGGGTTCTAGCTCCTACGAGCAGTACTTC. This gives the protein CASREEGSSSYEQYF.

The V call is TRBV5-8, the J call TRBJ1-1, with TRBD1 matching over 8 bases. The germline gives CDR1 SGHTS, CDR2 YDEGEE. Trimming cost V 5 bases and J 4 bases; bases outside gene matches: 10. The CDR3 contains 15 residues. The CDR3 sequence is CASREETGVITEAFF. Here the CDR3 DNA reads TGTGCCAGCAGGGAAGAGACAGGGGTTATCACTGAAGCTTTCTTT. The complete variable domain, with remaining parts taken from reference TRBV5-8 and TRBJ1-1, reads EAGVTQSPTHLIKTRGQQATLRCSPISGHTSVYWYQQALGLGLQFLLWYDEGEERNRGNFPPRFSGRQFPNYSSELNVNALELEDSALYLCASREETGVITEAFFGQGTRLTVV.

The V call is TRBV5-1, the J call TRBJ2-3; D is possibly TRBD2 (5 bases). The CDR3 length is 14 residues. V lost 0 bases and J 5 bases, leaving 10 bases between the germline ends. Germline CDR1 is SGHRS and CDR2 is YFSETQ. DNA for the CDR3: TGCGCCAGCAGCTTGGGTACCGAGGGAGATACGCAGTATTTT. It yields the protein CASSLGTEGDTQYF.

This clone has only one observation. The chain joins TRBV9 to TRBJ2-7, with D possibly being TRBD2 (6 bases). CDR3 length: 16 residues. Germline V gives CDR1 SGDLS, CDR2 YYNGEE. The germline V and J ends were trimmed by 4 bases and 7 bases, with 24 bases remaining between them. CDR3 region: CASSPGTSRTPEEQYF. CDR3 DNA sequence: TGTGCCAGCAGCCCCGGCACTAGCCGTACCCCGGAGGAGCAGTACTTC.

The chain recombines TRBV7-2 with TRBJ1-6; D remains unclear. Germline CDR1 SGHTA, CDR2 FQGNSA. The length of the CDR3 is 16 residues. V was shortened by 1 base and J by 6 bases, with 13 bases between the two germline ends. CDR3 DNA sequence: TGTGCCAGCAGCTTAGGGGTGGGCGGGATTAATTCACCCCTCCACTTT. Translated: CASSLGVGGINSPLHF.

V usage is TRBV9 and J usage is TRBJ2-5, with 7 positions matching TRBD1. This CDR3 has 14 amino acids. V lost 5 bases and J lost 4; bases outside the gene matches: 8. Germline loops: CDR1 SGDLS, CDR2 YYNGEE. CDR3 coding DNA: TGTGCCAGCAGTTGGGGACAGCAGGCAGAGACCCAGTACTTC. The encoded protein is CASSWGQQAETQYF. The full variable domain, with the rest looked up from reference TRBV9 and TRBJ2-5, is DSGVTQTPKHLITATGQRVTLRCSPRSGDLSVYWYQQSLDQGLQFLIQYYNGEERAKGNILERFSAQQFPDLHSELNLSSLELGDSALYFCASSWGQQAETQYFGPGTRLLVL.

The J gene is TRBJ2-3, the V gene TRBV30, with D unresolved. V was clipped by 0 bases and J by 6 bases, with 10 bases between them. Germline CDR1 reads GTSNPN; CDR2 reads SVGIG (reference sequence). The CDR3 is 13 residues long. The CDR3 DNA reads as TGTGCCTGGAGTGTTATGACTGTCGATACGCAGTATTTT. Amino acids: CAWSVMTVDTQYF.

The chain is built from TRBV2 and TRBJ1-3; D not resolved. The V and J ends lost 8 bases and 6 bases respectively, with 23 bases between them. Germline V gives CDR1 SNHLY, CDR2 FYNNEI. The CDR3 consists of 16 residues. CDR3 DNA sequence: TGTGCCAGCTTCGTGCCGGCAGGACTCGCGGCAAACACCATATATTTT. This encodes CASFVPAGLAANTIYF.

The DNA for the CDR3 is TGTGCCAGCAGCCCTGCTGGGAGGGTGGGCGAGCAGTACTTC. It codes for CASSPAGRVGEQYF. The chain combines TRBV7-2 with TRBJ2-7, with 7 bases that match TRBD2. CDR3 length equals 14 residues. The ends lost 5 bases at V and 6 bases at J; junction bases unmatched: 10. The V gene's germline CDR1 is SGHTA and CDR2 FQGNSA. Variable domain in full (rest from reference TRBV7-2 and TRBJ2-7): GAGVSQSPSNKVTEKGKDVELRCDPISGHTALYWYRQSLGQGLEFLIYFQGNSAPDKSGLPSDRFSAERTGGSVSTLTIQRTQQEDSAVYLCASSPAGRVGEQYFGPGTRLTVT.

The chain employs TRBV5-1 and TRBJ1-3; D remains ambiguous. V was cut by 0 bases and J by 0 bases, with 13 bases left in between. Germline V lookup: CDR1 SGHRS, CDR2 YFSETQ. This CDR3 has 17 amino acids. The chain's CDR3 is CASSLDAAEISGNTIYF. The DNA for the CDR3 is TGCGCCAGCAGCTTGGACGCAGCGGAAATCTCTGGAAACACCATATATTTT. Together with reference TRBV5-1 and TRBJ1-3, the CDR3 gives the full variable domain: KAGVTQTPRYLIKTRGQQVTLSCSPISGHRSVSWYQQTPGQGLQFLFEYFSETQRNKGNFPGRFSGRQFSNSRSEMNVSTLELGDSALYLCASSLDAAEISGNTIYFGEGSWLTVV.

J is TRBJ1-2 and V is TRBV30; D gene ambiguous. The CDR3 covers 12 residues. Trimming cost V 2 bases and J 2 bases, with 6 bases left between them. Per the germline V gene, CDR1 is GTSNPN and CDR2 is SVGIG (reference sequence). The CDR3 is CAWSPGNYGYTF. CDR3 DNA: TGTGCCTGGAGTCCAGGAAACTATGGCTACACCTTC.

The chain recombines TRBV19 with TRBJ2-1, with 9 nucleotides matching TRBD1. CDR1 LNHDA and CDR2 SQIVND come from the germline V gene (reference sequence). This CDR3 is 16 amino acids long. The V gene end was trimmed by 5 bases and the J gene end by 4 bases; junction bases not matched to a gene: 9. CDR3 in DNA: TGTGCCAGTAGTGTATTCGGACAGGGGATATACAATGAGCAGTTCTTC. Amino acid sequence: CASSVFGQGIYNEQFF. Drawing the rest from reference TRBV19 and TRBJ2-1, the complete variable domain is DGGITQSPKYLFRKEGQNVTLSCEQNLNHDAMYWYRQDPGQGLRLIYYSQIVNDFQKGDIAEGYSVSREKKESFPLTVTSAQKNPTAFYLCASSVFGQGIYNEQFFGPGTRLTVL.

The rearrangement links TRBV19 to TRBJ2-5; 9 nucleotides line up with TRBD2. The V and J ends lost 10 bases and 1 base, in that order; junction bases with no gene match: 13. The CDR3 length is 16 residues. Per the germline V gene, CDR1 is LNHDA and CDR2 is SQIVND (reference sequence). CDR3 protein: CATRGSGGSFQETQYF. DNA of the CDR3: TGTGCCACCAGGGGGAGCGGGGGGTCCTTCCAAGAGACCCAGTACTTC.

This sequence joins TRBV11-2 and TRBJ1-2; tentative D call: TRBD1 (6 bases). With 3 bases removed from V and 8 bases from J, the gap between germline ends came to 13 bases. The V gene's germline CDR1 is SGHAT and CDR2 FQNNGV. The CDR3 runs 13 residues. The CDR3 DNA is TGTGCCAGCAGCTTTAACAGGGCTGGGGGCTACACCTTC. The encoded protein is CASSFNRAGGYTF.

Only one count was recorded for this clone. In DNA, the CDR3 is TGTGCCAGCAGCCGAAACAGGGGGGCTAACACCGGGGAGCTGTTTTTT. Its translation is CASSRNRGANTGELFF. The V call is TRBV7-2, the J call TRBJ2-2, with TRBD1 identical over 8 bases. Germline trimming cut 5 bases from V and 2 bases from J; bases unmatched to any gene: 7. Germline CDR1 SGHTA, CDR2 FQGNSA. The CDR3 totals 16 residues.